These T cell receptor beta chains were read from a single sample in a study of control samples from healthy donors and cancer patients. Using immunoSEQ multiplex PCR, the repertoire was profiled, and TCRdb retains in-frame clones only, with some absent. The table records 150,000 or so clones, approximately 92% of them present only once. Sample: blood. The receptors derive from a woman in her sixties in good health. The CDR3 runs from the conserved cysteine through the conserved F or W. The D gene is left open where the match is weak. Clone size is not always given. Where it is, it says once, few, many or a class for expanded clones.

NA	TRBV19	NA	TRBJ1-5	TGTGCCAGTAGTCCAGCCCCGGTACCCAATCAGCCCCAGCATTTT	CASSPAPVPNQPQHF
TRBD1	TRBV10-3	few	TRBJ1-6	TGTGCCATCAGTGTAGTAGTAGGTTGGACAGGGGTAGGGAGTTCACCCCTCCACTTT	CAISVVVGWTGVGSSPLHF
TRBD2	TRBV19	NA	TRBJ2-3	TGTGCCAGTAGTATGGGCGCAGGGACTAGCCTGGCGGATACGCAGTATTTT	CASSMGAGTSLADTQYF
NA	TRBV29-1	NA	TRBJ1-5	TGCAGCGTTTCAGGGGAGGGGCAGCCCCAGCATTTT	CSVSGEGQPQHF
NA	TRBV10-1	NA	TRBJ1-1	TGCGCCAGCAGTGAACATTTGAACACTGAAGCTTTCTTT	CASSEHLNTEAFF
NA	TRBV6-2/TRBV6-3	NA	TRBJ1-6	TGTGCCAGCAGTACAAGGGGTAATTCACCCCTCCACTTT	CASSTRGNSPLHF
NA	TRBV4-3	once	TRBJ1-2	TGCGCCAGCAGCCGGGGGGATCAGGGGAACGGCTACACCTTC	CASSRGDQGNGYTF
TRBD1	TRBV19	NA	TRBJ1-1	TGTGCCACCAGTCCCGGGACAGGGGTGAACACTGAAGCTTTCTTT	CATSPGTGVNTEAFF
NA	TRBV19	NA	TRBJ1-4	TGTGCCAGTAGTAATACGTGGGAAAAACTGTTTTTT	CASSNTWEKLFF
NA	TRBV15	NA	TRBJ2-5	TGTGCCACCAGCAGGACTGGGGGACGAGAGACCCAGTACTTC	CATSRTGGRETQYF
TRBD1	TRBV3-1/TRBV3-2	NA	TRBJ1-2	TGTGCCAGCAGCCCCGACAGGGCGGGAGGCTACACCTTC	CASSPDRAGGYTF
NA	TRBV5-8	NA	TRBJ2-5	TGTGCCAGCAGCCTGGATATGGGGGAGATGGAGACCCAGTACTTC	CASSLDMGEMETQYF
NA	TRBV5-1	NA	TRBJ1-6	TGCGCCAGCAGCTCTGGCTGGGGCGGAAATTCACCCCTCCACTTT	CASSSGWGGNSPLHF
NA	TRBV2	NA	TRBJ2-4	TGTGCCAGCAGAGCAAACCAGGGGACCATTCAGTACTTC	CASRANQGTIQYF
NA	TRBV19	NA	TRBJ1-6	TGTGCCAGTAGTAGTACCCCCACGGTTGCCGCAAATTCACCCCTCCACTTT	CASSSTPTVAANSPLHF
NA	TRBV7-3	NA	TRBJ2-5	TGTGCCAGCAGCCCGACCACATCTCAAGAGACCCAGTACTTC	CASSPTTSQETQYF
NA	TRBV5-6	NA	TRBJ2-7	TGTGCCAGCAGCTTGGACACTAGCTCCTACGAGCAGTACTTC	CASSLDTSSYEQYF
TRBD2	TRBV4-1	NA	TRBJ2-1	TGCGCCAGCAGTGGAACTTGGACTAGATCGTTCGATCTTTCCTACAATGAGCAGTTCTTC	CASSGTWTRSFDLSYNEQFF
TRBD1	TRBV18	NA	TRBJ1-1	TGTGCCAGCTCACCCGGGTGGGACAGGGGGATGAACACTGAAGCTTTCTTT	CASSPGWDRGMNTEAFF
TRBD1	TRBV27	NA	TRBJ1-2	TGTGCCAGCAGTTTGGACAGGGCGCTGGGCTACACCTTC	CASSLDRALGYTF
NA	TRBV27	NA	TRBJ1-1	TGTGCCAGCAGGAGGCATAGAACAGACCCCAACACTGAAGCTTTCTTT	CASRRHRTDPNTEAFF
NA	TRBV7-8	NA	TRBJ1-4	TGTGCCAGCAGCTTAGGGACTCCCGGGGGTGGAAAACTGTTTTTT	CASSLGTPGGGKLFF
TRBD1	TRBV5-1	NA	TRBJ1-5	TGCGCCAGCAGCCTCATGGGACAGAACAATCAGCCCCAGCATTTT	CASSLMGQNNQPQHF
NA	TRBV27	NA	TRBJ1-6	TGTGCCAGCAGTTTATCGCTCCGGGATAGCTCCTATAATTCACCCCTCCACTTT	CASSLSLRDSSYNSPLHF
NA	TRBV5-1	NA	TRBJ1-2	TGCGCCAGCAGCTTGGGGCTCGGGGATAGTTATGGCTACACCTTC	CASSLGLGDSYGYTF
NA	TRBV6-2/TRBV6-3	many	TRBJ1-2	TGTGCCAGCAGTTACGCATATGGCTACACCTTC	CASSYAYGYTF
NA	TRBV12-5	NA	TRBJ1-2	TGTGCTAGTGGTTTGACACTTGGTCAGGGCTACACCTTC	CASGLTLGQGYTF
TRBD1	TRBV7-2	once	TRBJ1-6	TGTGCCAGCAGCTTAGGCAGGGGGCTTAATGGTTCACCCCTCCACTTT	CASSLGRGLNGSPLHF
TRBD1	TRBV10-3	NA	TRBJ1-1	TGTGCCATCAGGGAAAGGGGACAGGAAAATGAAGCTTTCTTT	CAIRERGQENEAFF
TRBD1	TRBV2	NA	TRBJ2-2	TGTGCCAGCAGTGGAAGGGACAGGGTGTCCGGGGAGCTGTTTTTT	CASSGRDRVSGELFF
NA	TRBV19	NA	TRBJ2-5	TGTGCCAGTAGTAACCGAGTGCCAGGCGGAGGTGAGACCCAGTACTTC	CASSNRVPGGGETQYF
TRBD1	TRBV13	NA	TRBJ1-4	TGTGCCAGCAGCCAGGACAGGGAGAATGAAAAACTGTTTTTT	CASSQDRENEKLFF
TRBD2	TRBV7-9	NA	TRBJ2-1	TGTGCCAGCAGCTTATTCCGGCTAGCGGGGGGGGATTCCTACAATGAGCAGTTCTTC	CASSLFRLAGGDSYNEQFF
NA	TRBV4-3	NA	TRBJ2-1	TGCGCCAGCAGCCAAGATAAGGGTGAATATGAGCAGTTCTTC	CASSQDKGEYEQFF
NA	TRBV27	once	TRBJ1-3	TGTGCCAGCAAACAACAGGGATCTGGAAACACCATATATTTT	CASKQQGSGNTIYF
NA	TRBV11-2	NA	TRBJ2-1	TGTGCCAGCAGCTTAGGCAGGGTTTACAATGAGCAGTTCTTC	CASSLGRVYNEQFF
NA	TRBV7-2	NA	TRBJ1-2	TGTGCCAGCAGCTTAGGTGCGGGGGCGATGGGTTCCTATGGCTACACCTTC	CASSLGAGAMGSYGYTF
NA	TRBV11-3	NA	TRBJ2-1	TGTGCCAGCAGCTTAATCGGGTCAGGGAATGAGCAGTTCTTC	CASSLIGSGNEQFF
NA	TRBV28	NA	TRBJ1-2	TGTGCCAGCAGATTAGCCCTGATGACTAATAGCTACACCTTC	CASRLALMTNSYTF
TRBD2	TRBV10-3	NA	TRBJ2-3	TGTGCCATCAGTGAATCTAGCGGGGGGGCTGGCACAGATACGCAGTATTTT	CAISESSGGAGTDTQYF